This TCR beta chain was sequenced in a study of CD8 T cells in Susac syndrome. With random hexamers, about 0.45 to 1 ug RNA was reverse transcribed. It was immunoSEQ multiplex PCR that amplified TCR beta CDR3 across 54 Vbeta and 13 Jbeta. TCRdb redid the calling of the immunoSEQ multiplex PCR reads with MiXCR, one entry per CDR3 protein. The sample contains over 350,000 distinct CDR3 sequences, 85% to 90% of which appear only once. CDR3 length equals 14 residues. The V end lost 2 bases, the J end lost 5 bases, and 12 bases lay between the germline ends. Germline V gene sequence: CDR1 SGHAT, CDR2 FQNNGV. TCR beta sequencing was performed on blood CD8+ and CD4+ T cells. The multiple sclerosis control group consisted of treatment-naive patients whose relapsing-remitting disease, which was either stable or active, fulfilled revised McDonald criteria. Negative magnetic isolation gave CD8+ and CD4+ cells; FACS enriched CD8+ TEMRA.

Sequencing was done on a sample of CD8+ T cells from PBMCs. The chain combines TRBV11-2 with TRBJ1-1; D is uncertain. The receptor's source is a human donor with multiple sclerosis. Here the CDR3 reads CASSLTGFGTEAFF. The DNA of the CDR3 is TGTGCCAGCAGCTTAACGGGGTTCGGGACTGAAGCTTTCTTT.